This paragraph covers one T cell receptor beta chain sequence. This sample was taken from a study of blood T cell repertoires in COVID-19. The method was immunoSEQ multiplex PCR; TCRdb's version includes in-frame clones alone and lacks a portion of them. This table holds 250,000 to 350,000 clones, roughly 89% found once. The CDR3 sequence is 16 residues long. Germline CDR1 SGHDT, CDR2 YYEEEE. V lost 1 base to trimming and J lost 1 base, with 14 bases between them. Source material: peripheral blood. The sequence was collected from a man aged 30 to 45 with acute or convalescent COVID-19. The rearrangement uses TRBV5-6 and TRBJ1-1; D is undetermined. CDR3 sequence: CASSLPYDTPNTEAFF. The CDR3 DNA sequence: TGTGCCAGCAGCTTGCCCTATGACACCCCGAACACTGAAGCTTTCTTT.